The 27 T cell receptor beta chains below come from one sample, sequenced in a study of T cell responses to AZD1222 COVID-19 vaccine. The assay was immunoSEQ multiplex PCR, and TCRdb's table has in-frame clones only and misses some. The sample contains roughly 150,000 clones, about nine tenths of which appear only once. The sequenced sample was peripheral blood, obtained on day 0 of AZD1222 vaccination. The receptor source for this set is an adult in good health.

The genes are TRBV28 and TRBJ1-5; TRBD1 agrees at 7 bases. Germline-derived CDR1 and CDR2 are MDHEN and SYDVKM. Trimming cost V 6 bases and J 4 bases; bases outside gene matches: 6. This CDR3 comprises 14 residues. This CDR3 is CASSRGQANQPQHF. The CDR3 DNA is TGTGCCAGCAGCCGAGGACAGGCAAATCAGCCCCAGCATTTT.

The rearrangement joins TRBV28 to TRBJ1-1, with no clear D. The CDR3 has 13 residues. Trimming left V 5 bases short and J 4 bases short, with 11 bases between. Germline lookup yields CDR1 MDHEN and CDR2 SYDVKM. The CDR3 loop reads CASSQALTTEAFF. The CDR3 DNA sequence: TGTGCCAGCAGTCAGGCCTTGACCACTGAAGCTTTCTTT.

This chain connects TRBV19 to TRBJ1-4; D is possibly TRBD1 (5 bases). Trimming shortened V by 9 bases and J by 8 bases, and 22 bases separated the two germline ends. Germline V lookup: CDR1 LNHDA, CDR2 SQIVND (reference sequence). The CDR3 runs 15 residues. CDR3 in amino acids: CARKTGTHMGEKLFF. For the CDR3, the DNA is TGTGCCAGAAAAACCGGGACCCACATGGGCGAAAAACTGTTTTTT.

The CDR3 protein is CSARVQGGLTF. The CDR3 DNA reads TGCAGTGCTAGAGTCCAGGGGGGCCTGACTTTC. J is TRBJ2-6 and V is TRBV20-1; D may be TRBD1 (7 bases). Between the trimmed V and J ends, which lost 1 base and 15 bases, there was a span of 10 bases. This CDR3 has 11 amino acids. The germline V gene encodes CDR1 DFQATT and CDR2 SNEGSKA (reference sequence).

The J gene is TRBJ2-3, the V gene TRBV7-3; TRBD1 matches 7 bases. J gave up 0 bases and V 1 base, and 4 bases lay outside the gene matches. Germline lookup yields CDR1 SGHTA and CDR2 FQGTGA. This CDR3 has 16 amino acids. The CDR3 sequence is CASSLMPQGSTDTQYF. Written as DNA, the CDR3 is TGTGCCAGCAGCTTAATGCCACAGGGGAGCACAGATACGCAGTATTTT.

The chain employs TRBV24-1 and TRBJ2-1; 7 nucleotides match TRBD1. J was trimmed by 9 bases and V by 5 bases; bases with no gene match: 3. Germline V gene sequence: CDR1 KGHDR, CDR2 SFDVKD. The CDR3 contains 12 residues. CDR3 residues: CATSATGVEQFF. The CDR3 region has the DNA TGTGCCACCAGTGCAACAGGGGTTGAGCAGTTCTTC.

This clone is a singleton in its sample. The chain is built from TRBV3-1 (or the pseudogene TRBV3-2) and TRBJ1-3; a possible D gene is TRBD1 (5 bases). Germline V gene lookup returns CDR1 LGHDT and CDR2 YNNKEL (reference sequence). Trimming took off 0 bases at V and 0 bases at J, with 15 bases between the two ends. This CDR3 region has 18 residues. CDR3 residues: CASSQDLWGKISGNTIYF. Written as DNA, the CDR3 is TGTGCCAGCAGCCAAGATTTATGGGGGAAGATCTCTGGAAACACCATATATTTT.

The chain is built from TRBV6-5 and TRBJ2-1, with a weak D call TRBD1 (6 bases). V was cut by 5 bases and J by 0 bases, with 11 bases left in between. This CDR3 spans 15 amino acids. Looked up from germline, CDR1 is MNHEY and CDR2 is SVGAGI. CDR3 nucleotides: TGTGCCAGCAGTAGCCAGGGACACTCCTACAATGAGCAGTTCTTC. As protein: CASSSQGHSYNEQFF.

V and J are TRBV5-4 and TRBJ1-4; a weak D match, TRBD1 (5 bases). Trimming cost V 3 bases and J 5 bases, with 11 bases left between them. The CDR3 has 14 amino acids. Per the germline V gene, CDR1 is SGHNT and CDR2 is YYREEE (reference sequence). The CDR3 DNA reads TGTGCCAGCAGCTCCCGAAGGGACAATGAAAAACTGTTTTTT. Its translation is CASSSRRDNEKLFF.

CDR3 protein: CASSRQGYQPQHF. The CDR3 DNA reads as TGTGCCAGCAGTAGGCAGGGGTATCAGCCCCAGCATTTT. V is TRBV12-3 or TRBV12-4 and J is TRBJ1-5; tentative D call: TRBD1 (6 bases). The CDR3 is 13 amino acids. Trimming stripped 5 bases from V and 5 bases from J, with 10 bases between.

This chain's CDR3 is CASSYSLGLNTEAFF. The CDR3 coding sequence is TGTGCCAGCAGTTACTCTCTGGGTCTGAACACTGAAGCTTTCTTT. The V and J genes are TRBV6-5 and TRBJ1-1; D is undetermined. The CDR3 has 15 amino acids. V was clipped by 0 bases and J by 0 bases, with 8 bases between them. CDR1 and CDR2 (germline): MNHEY, SVGAGI.

V is TRBV5-4 and J is TRBJ2-7; D may correspond to TRBD1 or TRBD2 (5 bases each). V was pared by 3 bases and J by 1 base, with 11 bases between. The CDR3 consists of 14 residues. Germline-derived CDR1 and CDR2 are SGHNT and YYREEE (reference sequence). The CDR3 DNA is TGTGCCAGCAGCTGGGGGACGGGTTCCTACGAGCAGTACTTC. Protein: CASSWGTGSYEQYF. The complete variable domain, with remaining parts taken from reference TRBV5-4 and TRBJ2-7, reads ETGVTQSPTHLIKTRGQQVTLRCSSQSGHNTVSWYQQALGQGPQFIFQYYREEENGRGNFPPRFSGLQFPNYSSELNVNALELDDSALYLCASSWGTGSYEQYFGPGTRLTVT.

The rearrangement uses TRBV10-3 and TRBJ2-7; D gene uncertain. CDR3 length equals 15 residues. CDR1 and CDR2 from the germline V gene are ENHRY and SYGVKD. Trimming cost V 10 bases and J 1 base, with 20 bases left between them. CDR3 in DNA: TGTGCCACAATGGGGTCCGTGGCCTTTTCCTACGAGCAGTACTTC. This encodes CATMGSVAFSYEQYF.

V gene TRBV4-2 combines with J gene TRBJ1-2, with 7 bases that match TRBD1. Germline V CDR1 and CDR2: LGHNA, YNFKEQ. V was clipped by 1 base and J by 4 bases; unmatched bases: 12. This CDR3 is 17 amino acids long. In DNA form, the CDR3 reads TGTGCCAGCAGCCAAGTAGCAGGACAGGAATGGTTCTATGGCTACACCTTC. As protein: CASSQVAGQEWFYGYTF.

The chain employs TRBV2 and TRBJ2-7; D not resolved. Deletions cut 2 bases from V and 4 bases from J, with 0 bases between. From germline, CDR1 is SNHLY and CDR2 FYNNEI. The CDR3 is made up of 10 amino acids. In DNA, the CDR3 is TGTGCCAGCAGTGAATACGAGCAGTACTTC. Translated, it gives CASSEYEQYF.

The gene calls are TRBV6-5 and TRBJ2-2; 11 bases agree with TRBD2. This CDR3 contains 15 residues. The V gene end was trimmed by 8 bases and the J gene end by 7 bases; junction bases not matched to a gene: 9. Germline CDR1 MNHEY, CDR2 SVGAGI. The CDR3 protein is CASRLTSGTGGELFF. CDR3 nucleotides: TGTGCCAGCCGACTGACTAGCGGGACGGGCGGGGAGCTGTTTTTT.

CDR3 DNA: TGTGCCAGCAGTCTTTACAGGGGATCAAAACTGTTTTTT. Translated, it gives CASSLYRGSKLFF. The chain has TRBV28 and TRBJ1-4; 7 bases map to TRBD1. After removal of 5 bases from V and 10 bases from J, the junction contained 7 bases not matched to a gene. The CDR3 is 13 residues long. CDR1 is MDHEN, CDR2 SYDVKM, per germline.

The genes are TRBV6-5 and TRBJ1-5; D may be TRBD1 (6 bases). Trimming removed 7 bases from V and 0 bases from J, with 7 bases in between. Germline CDR1 and CDR2: MNHEY and SVGAGI. The CDR3 totals 13 residues. This chain's CDR3 is CASKGDSNQPQHF. The CDR3 bases are TGTGCCAGCAAGGGGGATAGCAATCAGCCCCAGCATTTT.

V gene TRBV11-2 combines with J gene TRBJ1-1; D possibly corresponds to TRBD1 (6 bases). The CDR3 covers 18 residues. Trimming stripped 1 base from V and 0 bases from J, with 18 bases between. Germline V gene sequence: CDR1 SGHAT, CDR2 FQNNGV. CDR3 nucleotide sequence: TGTGCCAGCAGCTTAGGGCCGGGGGCGTATCATTTGAACACTGAAGCTTTCTTT. Translating gives CASSLGPGAYHLNTEAFF. Based on the CDR3 plus reference TRBV11-2 and TRBJ1-1, the full variable domain is EAGVAQSPRYKIIEKRQSVAFWCNPISGHATLYWYQQILGQGPKLLIQFQNNGVVDDSQLPKDRFSAERLKGVDSTLKIQPAKLEDSAVYLCASSLGPGAYHLNTEAFFGQGTRLTVV.

This chain joins TRBV7-9 and TRBJ2-7; 7 nucleotides line up with TRBD2. The CDR3 runs to 14 residues. Looked up from germline, CDR1 is SEHNR and CDR2 is FQNEAQ (reference sequence). V lost 5 bases and J lost 8; bases outside the gene matches: 12. Written as DNA, the CDR3 is TGTGCCAGCAGCCCCCTAGCGGAGGGTTTTCAGCAGTACTTC. The encoded protein is CASSPLAEGFQQYF. The whole variable domain, filled in from reference TRBV7-9 and TRBJ2-7, reads DTGVSQNPRHKITKRGQNVTFRCDPISEHNRLYWYRQTLGQGPEFLTYFQNEAQLEKSRLLSDRFSAERPKGSFSTLEIQRTEQGDSAMYLCASSPLAEGFQQYFGPGTRLTVT.

This rearrangement joins TRBV19 to TRBJ1-1; D is undetermined. Germline lookup yields CDR1 LNHDA and CDR2 SQIVND (reference sequence). The CDR3 is 14 residues long. Trimming removed 5 bases at V and 6 bases at J, with 16 bases between. CDR3 protein: CASSLVSYGAEAFF. As DNA, the CDR3 is TGTGCCAGTAGTTTGGTATCTTATGGGGCTGAAGCTTTCTTT.

V gene TRBV4-3 combines with J gene TRBJ1-4, with D possibly being TRBD1 (5 bases). The CDR3 runs to 15 residues. The V gene lost 2 bases and the J gene lost 5 bases, with 12 bases spanning the gap. Germline V gives CDR1 LGHNA, CDR2 YSLEER. This CDR3 is CASSQTDRINEKLFF. The CDR3 nucleotides read TGCGCCAGCAGCCAAACCGACAGAATAAATGAAAAACTGTTTTTT.

This clone has just one count. V is TRBV4-2 and J is TRBJ1-3, with D maybe TRBD1 (5 bases). Germline CDR1 and CDR2: LGHNA and YNFKEQ. The CDR3 is 14 amino acids. V dropped 4 bases and J dropped 0 bases, with 7 bases sitting between them. The CDR3 DNA reads TGTGCCAGCAGCCGGGACCTCTCTGGAAACACCATATATTTT. This sequence encodes CASSRDLSGNTIYF.

V is TRBV5-1 and J is TRBJ1-6; possibly TRBD1 for D (6 bases). The length of the CDR3 is 14 residues. Trimming cost V 5 bases and J 7 bases, with 13 bases left between them. Germline V gene sequence: CDR1 SGHRS, CDR2 YFSETQ. DNA for the CDR3: TGCGCCAGCAGACTGGACAGTTCCAATTCACCCCTCCACTTT. The encoded protein is CASRLDSSNSPLHF.

The chain joins TRBV15 to TRBJ1-6; 7 bases are shared with TRBD1. The CDR3 totals 17 residues. In germline, CDR1 is LNHNV, CDR2 YYDKDF (reference sequence). V lost 3 bases, J lost 6 bases, and 11 bases stayed unmatched. CDR3 coding DNA: TGTGCCACCAGCAGGGGGATAGGGGACAGCCTTAATTCACCCCTCCACTTT. Amino acid sequence: CATSRGIGDSLNSPLHF.

This chain uses TRBV27 with TRBJ2-1; 7 bases line up with TRBD1. The length of the CDR3 is 15 residues. The ends lost 6 bases at V and 2 bases at J; junction bases unmatched: 7. Germline CDR1 reads MNHEY; CDR2 reads SMNVEV (reference sequence). CDR3 residues: CASSFDRAAYNEQFF. The CDR3 nucleotides read TGTGCCAGCAGCTTCGACAGGGCCGCCTACAATGAGCAGTTCTTC.

J is TRBJ1-1 and V is TRBV20-1, with D perhaps matching TRBD1 (6 bases). CDR1 and CDR2 (germline): DFQATT, SNEGSKA (reference sequence). This CDR3 contains 13 residues. V was pared by 3 bases and J by 5 bases, with 13 bases between. In DNA, the CDR3 is TGCAGTGCTAGTCAGGGGTACCTAACTGAAGCTTTCTTT. Translated, it gives CSASQGYLTEAFF.